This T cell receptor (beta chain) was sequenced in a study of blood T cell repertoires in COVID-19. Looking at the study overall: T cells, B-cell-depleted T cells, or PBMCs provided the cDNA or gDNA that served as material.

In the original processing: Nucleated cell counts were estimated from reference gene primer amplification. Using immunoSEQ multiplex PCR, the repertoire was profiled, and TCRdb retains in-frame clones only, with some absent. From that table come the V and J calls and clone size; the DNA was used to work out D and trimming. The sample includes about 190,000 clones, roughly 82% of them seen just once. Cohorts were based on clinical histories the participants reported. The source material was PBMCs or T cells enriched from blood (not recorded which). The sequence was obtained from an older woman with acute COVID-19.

The DNA of the CDR3 is TGTGCCAGCAGCGCTTTGGGATCTAGCGGTCAAGAGACCCAGTACTTC. Translated, it gives CASSALGSSGQETQYF. This chain links TRBV9 with TRBJ2-5, with TRBD2 matching over 7 bases. V was clipped by 3 bases and J by 2 bases; unmatched bases: 10. Germline V gives CDR1 SGDLS, CDR2 YYNGEE. The CDR3 sequence is 16 residues long.